Below are 29 T cell receptor beta chains sequenced from a single sample in a study of T cells after yellow fever vaccination. TCRdb fed the 5' RACE reads into MiXCR, producing one record per CDR3 protein. The profile covers 300,000 or so distinct CDR3 sequences, with roughly 6.8% appearing a single time and roughly 19% taken by the ten largest. Material: PBMCs, obtained about 49 days after the first yellow fever vaccination. These TCRs come from a man younger than 30 who received the YFV17D yellow fever vaccine.

Remarks on this clonotype: This may be a read error: a much more frequent sequence differs by one nucleotide. The chain employs TRBV20-1 and TRBJ1-4; D perhaps matches TRBD1 (5 bases). V was trimmed by 0 bases and J by 6 bases, leaving 20 bases between them. Per germline, CDR1 DFQATT and CDR2 SNEGSKA (reference sequence). The CDR3 is made up of 17 amino acids. The CDR3 sequence is CSARDTGRRGTYEKLFF. CDR3 sequence (DNA): TGCAGTGCTAGAGATACCGGCAGGCGGGGGACTTATGAAAAACTGTTTTTT.

This clonotype was seen a handful of times. The genes are TRBV19 and TRBJ1-2; 10 bases line up with TRBD1. Germline trimming cut 6 bases from V and 4 bases from J; bases unmatched to any gene: 14. This CDR3 is 17 amino acids long. Germline-derived CDR1 and CDR2 are LNHDA and SQIVND (reference sequence). CDR3 sequence (DNA): TGTGCCAGTAGCAAATATCCCGGGACAGGGGTTCTCTATGGCTACACCTTC. Its protein product is CASSKYPGTGVLYGYTF. Looking up the rest from reference TRBV19 and TRBJ1-2 gives the full variable domain: DGGITQSPKYLFRKEGQNVTLSCEQNLNHDAMYWYRQDPGQGLRLIYYSQIVNDFQKGDIAEGYSVSREKKESFPLTVTSAQKNPTAFYLCASSKYPGTGVLYGYTFGSGTRLTVV.

The table lists this clonotype with a few counts. The rearrangement links TRBV4-3 to TRBJ1-6; D is unclear. The CDR3 has 14 residues. V dropped 1 base and J dropped 9 bases, with 10 bases sitting between them. Germline CDR1 LGHNA, CDR2 YSLEER. This CDR3 is CASSQGLIGSPLHF. The CDR3 nucleotides read TGCGCCAGCAGCCAAGGCCTAATTGGTTCACCCCTCCACTTT.

At least ten counts were recorded for this clonotype. The chain has TRBV7-6 and TRBJ2-5, with D perhaps TRBD2 (6 bases). This CDR3 contains 18 residues. CDR1 is SGHVS and CDR2 is FNYEAQ in the germline V gene. The V end lost 5 bases, the J end lost 5 bases, and 27 bases lay between the germline ends. The CDR3: CASSRKRLGFKGRETQYF. The DNA for the CDR3 is TGTGCCAGCAGCCGGAAACGACTAGGTTTTAAAGGGCGTGAGACCCAGTACTTC.

CDR3 bases: TGCGCCAGCAGCCCTTGGACGGTTAATTCACCCCTCCACTTT. Its protein product is CASSPWTVNSPLHF. This chain connects TRBV4-3 to TRBJ1-6, with D uncertain. The CDR3 is 14 amino acids. Germline V gene data show CDR1 as LGHNA and CDR2 as YSLEER. The V gene lost 4 bases and the J gene lost 6 bases, with 10 bases spanning the gap.

The chain combines TRBV6-5 with TRBJ1-3; perhaps TRBD1 as D (6 bases). V lost 4 bases, J lost 0 bases, and 10 bases lay in between. The CDR3 has 15 residues. CDR1 and CDR2 (germline): MNHEY, SVGAGI. The DNA for the CDR3 is TGTGCCAGCAGTTCGAGACAGGTCTCTGGAAACACCATATATTTT. Residues: CASSSRQVSGNTIYF.

The chain recombines TRBV4-1 with TRBJ2-1; 7 bases align to TRBD2. This CDR3 contains 16 residues. Germline V gives CDR1 MGHRA, CDR2 YSYEKL. With 1 base clipped from V and 5 bases from J, the junction kept 8 bases outside the gene matches. Written as DNA, the CDR3 is TGCGCCAGCAGCCAAGCCCATGGGGGAGGGGACAATGAGCAGTTCTTC. Amino acids: CASSQAHGGGDNEQFF.

This chain uses TRBV5-4 with TRBJ2-5; 7 bases line up with TRBD2. The CDR3 contains 13 residues. With V trimmed by 10 bases and J by 4 bases, 10 bases remained unmatched. The germline CDR1 and CDR2 sequences are SGHNT and YYREEE (reference sequence). The CDR3 loop reads CASGGGFGETQYF. Here the CDR3 DNA reads TGTGCCTCGGGGGGAGGGTTCGGAGAGACCCAGTACTTC.

As concerns this clonotype: A much larger clone sits a single nucleotide away, making a read error possible. This chain joins TRBV10-3 and TRBJ1-1, with D possibly matching TRBD1 (6 bases). The CDR3 loop spans 14 amino acids. The V and J ends lost 10 bases and 7 bases respectively, with 22 bases between them. Germline loops: CDR1 ENHRY, CDR2 SYGVKD. The CDR3 DNA reads TGTGCCACTAAGACACCGGGGGACATGGTTGAAGCTTTCTTT. Translation gives CATKTPGDMVEAFF.

This clonotype has just a few counts. The chain carries TRBV10-3 and TRBJ2-2, with TRBD2 identical over 8 bases. Losses at the gene ends were 11 bases for V and 4 bases for J; bases not matched to a gene: 12. The CDR3 is made up of 15 amino acids. From germline, CDR1 is ENHRY and CDR2 SYGVKD. DNA for the CDR3: TGTGCCTCCCGGGGGGGAGTCAGCGGCACCGGGGAGCTGTTTTTT. This translates into CASRGGVSGTGELFF.

The rearrangement joins TRBV6-2 or TRBV6-3 to TRBJ2-1, with TRBD1 matching over 10 bases. The CDR3 sequence is 15 residues long. Germline CDR1 and CDR2: MNHEY and SVGEGT. V trimming: 2 bases; J trimming: 8 bases; junction bases outside the gene matches: 6. As DNA, the CDR3 is TGTGCCAGCAGTTACGCCCGACAGGGGGCCCATGAGCAGTTCTTC. It yields the protein CASSYARQGAHEQFF.

The chain uses TRBV20-1 and TRBJ1-2; tentatively, D is TRBD1 (5 bases). The length of the CDR3 is 13 residues. Per the germline V gene, CDR1 is DFQATT and CDR2 is SNEGSKA (reference sequence). Trimming stripped 0 bases from V and 5 bases from J, with 10 bases between. CDR3 residues: CSARDQRGYGYTF. The CDR3 DNA reads TGCAGTGCTAGAGATCAAAGGGGTTATGGCTACACCTTC.

This clonotype was seen ten or more times. The J gene is TRBJ1-2, the V gene TRBV10-3; TRBD1 matches 7 bases. The ends lost 4 bases at V and 4 bases at J; junction bases unmatched: 3. Per germline, CDR1 ENHRY and CDR2 SYGVKD. The CDR3 loop spans 13 amino acids. The chain's CDR3 is CAISGRDSYGYTF. In DNA, the CDR3 is TGTGCCATCAGTGGGAGGGACAGCTATGGCTACACCTTC.

This clonotype turned up a few times. The chain combines TRBV3-1 with TRBJ2-5; 9 bases map to TRBD1. The CDR3 contains 18 residues. V lost 0 bases, J lost 5 bases, and 13 bases stayed unmatched. Per the germline V gene, CDR1 is LGHDT and CDR2 is YNNKEL (reference sequence). CDR3: CASSQDRSGTGRGETQYF. CDR3 DNA: TGTGCCAGCAGCCAAGATCGATCCGGGACAGGGCGTGGGGAGACCCAGTACTTC.

This clonotype has only a few counts. The V and J genes are TRBV5-1 and TRBJ2-5; the D gene is possibly TRBD2 (5 bases). The CDR3 consists of 13 residues. Germline CDR1 is SGHRS and CDR2 is YFSETQ. Trimming shortened V by 2 bases and J by 3 bases, and 8 bases separated the two germline ends. CDR3 loop: CASSFGLEETQYF. As DNA, the CDR3 is TGCGCCAGCAGCTTCGGACTCGAAGAGACCCAGTACTTC.

The rearrangement joins TRBV25-1 to TRBJ1-5; no definite D call. This CDR3 comprises 16 residues. The V gene's germline CDR1 is MGHDK and CDR2 SYGVNS. V lost 7 bases, J lost 0 bases, and 16 bases lay in between. CDR3 nucleotides: TGTGCCAGCAAAAAGGAACGAGGAGATAGCAATCAGCCCCAGCATTTT. It encodes CASKKERGDSNQPQHF.

In its sample, this clonotype was seen a few times. The chain is built from TRBV20-1 and TRBJ2-4; 8 nucleotides match TRBD2. Germline CDR1 is DFQATT and CDR2 is SNEGSKA (reference sequence). V gave up 6 bases and J gave up 4 bases; unmatched junction bases: 8. The CDR3 sequence is 14 residues long. The CDR3 region has the DNA TGCAGTGCCCACCGGGGGGGCGCGAAAAACATTCAGTACTTC. This sequence encodes CSAHRGGAKNIQYF.

This clonotype was observed at least ten times. This chain links TRBV14 with TRBJ2-3; no clear D. Per germline, CDR1 SGHDN and CDR2 FVKESK. Trimming took off 2 bases at V and 11 bases at J, with 14 bases between the two ends. There are 13 residues in the CDR3. CDR3 residues: CASSQNQQTGQYF. In DNA form, the CDR3 reads TGTGCCAGCAGCCAAAACCAGCAGACGGGGCAGTATTTT.

This clonotype was counted between two and nine times. The chain is built from TRBV4-1 and TRBJ2-1; possibly TRBD1 for D (6 bases). V lost 5 bases and J lost 5, with 7 bases in between. The germline V gene encodes CDR1 MGHRA and CDR2 YSYEKL. There are 12 residues in the CDR3. The CDR3 spells CASSRQDNEQFF. DNA for the CDR3: TGCGCCAGCAGCAGACAGGACAATGAGCAGTTCTTC.

The sample holds a few counts of this clonotype. V usage is TRBV10-3 and J usage is TRBJ1-2, with D perhaps TRBD1 (6 bases). The germline gives CDR1 ENHRY, CDR2 SYGVKD. The CDR3 length is 15 residues. V lost 4 bases, J lost 6 bases, and 18 bases lay in between. The CDR3 loop reads CAISVEGGARHGYTF. The CDR3 DNA follows: TGTGCCATCAGTGTTGAGGGGGGGGCAAGGCATGGCTACACCTTC.

This clonotype was seen a handful of times. V usage is TRBV6-1 and J usage is TRBJ1-4, with D unclear. Germline loops: CDR1 MNHNS, CDR2 SASEGT. This CDR3 is built from 15 residues. V gave up 4 bases and J gave up 8 bases, with 17 bases separating them. CDR3 residues: CASSGVGSRTEKLFF. CDR3 DNA: TGTGCCAGCAGTGGAGTCGGAAGTCGAACCGAAAAACTGTTTTTT.

CDR3 sequence (DNA): TGTGCCAGCGGCCAGGGCTTAACCGAGACCCAGTACTTC. The encoded protein is CASGQGLTETQYF. The chain employs TRBV5-5 and TRBJ2-5; possible D gene TRBD1, 5 bases. This CDR3 is built from 13 residues. Germline loops: CDR1 SGHKS, CDR2 YYEKEE (reference sequence). The germline V and J ends were trimmed by 7 bases and 5 bases, with 15 bases remaining between them.

J is TRBJ1-2 and V is TRBV7-2; D uncertain. This CDR3 contains 13 residues. Germline CDR1 SGHTA, CDR2 FQGNSA. Trimming removed 0 bases at V and 4 bases at J, with 6 bases between. For the CDR3, the DNA is TGTGCCAGCAGCTTAGCACAGATCTATGGCTACACCTTC. It yields the protein CASSLAQIYGYTF. Complete variable domain (other parts from reference TRBV7-2 and TRBJ1-2): GAGVSQSPSNKVTEKGKDVELRCDPISGHTALYWYRQSLGQGLEFLIYFQGNSAPDKSGLPSDRFSAERTGGSVSTLTIQRTQQEDSAVYLCASSLAQIYGYTFGSGTRLTVV.

This clonotype was detected a few times. The chain carries TRBV18 and TRBJ2-1; perhaps TRBD2 as D (5 bases). Germline values: CDR1 KGHSH, CDR2 LQKENI. Trimming left V 0 bases short and J 0 bases short, with 12 bases between. The CDR3 is 17 amino acids. The CDR3 region has the DNA TGTGCCAGCTCACCACCCCTAGCCAAAAGCTCCTACAATGAGCAGTTCTTC. The encoded protein is CASSPPLAKSSYNEQFF. The full variable domain, with the rest looked up from reference TRBV18 and TRBJ2-1, is NAGVMQNPRHLVRRRGQEARLRCSPMKGHSHVYWYRQLPEEGLKFMVYLQKENIIDESGMPKERFSAEFPKEGPSILRIQQVVRGDSAAYFCASSPPLAKSSYNEQFFGPGTRLTVL.

This clonotype has a handful of counts. The chain carries TRBV19 and TRBJ1-1; D not certain. Germline CDR1 is LNHDA and CDR2 is SQIVND (reference sequence). The CDR3 runs 15 residues. V dropped 4 bases and J dropped 4 bases, with 16 bases sitting between them. This chain's CDR3 is CASSRAPPLGTEAFF. The CDR3, as DNA: TGTGCCAGTAGTAGGGCCCCGCCATTGGGCACTGAAGCTTTCTTT.

This clonotype was counted a few times. CDR3 protein: CASSQNRGGETQYF. As DNA, the CDR3 is TGCGCCAGCAGCCAAAATCGTGGGGGGGAGACCCAGTACTTC. The chain employs TRBV4-3 and TRBJ2-5, with a possible D match to TRBD2 (6 bases). The V gene lost 2 bases and the J gene lost 5 bases, with 12 bases spanning the gap. Germline CDR1 LGHNA, CDR2 YSLEER. CDR3 length: 14 residues.

This chain joins TRBV7-9 and TRBJ2-7, with D perhaps matching TRBD1 (6 bases). Deletions cut 5 bases from V and 3 bases from J, with 11 bases between. There are 13 residues in the CDR3. Germline V gives CDR1 SEHNR, CDR2 FQNEAQ (reference sequence). The CDR3 loop is CASSPGTHYEQYF. The CDR3 coding sequence is TGTGCCAGCAGCCCCGGGACACACTACGAGCAGTACTTC.

The V call is TRBV5-1, the J call TRBJ2-5; D is undetermined. The CDR3 extends over 14 amino acids. V was cut by 0 bases and J by 4 bases, with 10 bases left in between. Germline values: CDR1 SGHRS, CDR2 YFSETQ. The CDR3 DNA follows: TGCGCCAGCAGCTTGGACGGAACGGGAGAGACCCAGTACTTC. Amino acid sequence: CASSLDGTGETQYF.

The J gene is TRBJ1-3, the V gene TRBV25-1; D ambiguous. This CDR3 contains 11 residues. In germline, CDR1 is MGHDK, CDR2 SYGVNS. V dropped 8 bases and J dropped 0 bases, with 2 bases sitting between them. CDR3: CASFSGNTIYF. The DNA for the CDR3 is TGTGCCAGCTTCTCTGGAAACACCATATATTTT.